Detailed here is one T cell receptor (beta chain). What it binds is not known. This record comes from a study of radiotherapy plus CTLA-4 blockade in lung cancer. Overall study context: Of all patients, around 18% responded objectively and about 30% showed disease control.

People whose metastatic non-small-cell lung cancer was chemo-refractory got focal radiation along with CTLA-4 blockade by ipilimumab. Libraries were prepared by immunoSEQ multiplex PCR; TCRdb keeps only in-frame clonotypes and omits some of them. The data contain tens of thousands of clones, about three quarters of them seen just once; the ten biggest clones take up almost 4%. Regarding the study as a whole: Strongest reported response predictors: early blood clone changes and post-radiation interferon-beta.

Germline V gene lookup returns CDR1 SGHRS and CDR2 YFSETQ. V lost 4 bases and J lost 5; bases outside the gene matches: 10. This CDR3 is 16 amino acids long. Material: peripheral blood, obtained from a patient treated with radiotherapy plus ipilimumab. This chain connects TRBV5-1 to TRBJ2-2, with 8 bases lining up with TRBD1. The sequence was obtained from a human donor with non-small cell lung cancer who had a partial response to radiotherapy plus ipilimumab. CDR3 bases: TGCGCCAGCAGCCGCGGGACAGGAGGGTTTACCGGGGAGCTGTTTTTT. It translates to CASSRGTGGFTGELFF. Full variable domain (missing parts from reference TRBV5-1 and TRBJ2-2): KAGVTQTPRYLIKTRGQQVTLSCSPISGHRSVSWYQQTPGQGLQFLFEYFSETQRNKGNFPGRFSGRQFSNSRSEMNVSTLELGDSALYLCASSRGTGGFTGELFFGEGSRLTVL.